Listed here are 31 T cell receptor beta chains from one sample, sequenced in a study of Graves' ophthalmopathy and Graves' hyperthyroidism. RNA transcripts yielded amplified TCR beta CDR3 regions. Second-round multiplex PCR followed a first-round RT-PCR using HTBI primers. TCRdb itself ran the multiplex PCR reads through MiXCR, one entry per CDR3 protein. The profile covers about 1.1 million distinct CDR3 sequences, with about 38% appearing a single time and over 8.5% taken by the ten largest. The sequencing sample was made of peripheral blood or thyroid tissue (not recorded which). Source of these receptors: an adult man with Graves' hyperthyroidism.

This clonotype was seen ten or more times. V and J are TRBV10-2 and TRBJ1-4; D possibly corresponds to TRBD1 (5 bases). The CDR3 spans 17 residues. Trimming stripped 6 bases from V and 0 bases from J, with 17 bases between. Germline assignment: CDR1 WSHSY and CDR2 SAAADI. Written as DNA, the CDR3 is TGCGCCAGCAGCGGCGGTAGCGGGGCAGCAACTAATGAAAAACTGTTTTTT. Protein: CASSGGSGAATNEKLFF.

The rearrangement uses TRBV12-3 or TRBV12-4 and TRBJ1-1, with a weak D call TRBD1 (5 bases). CDR3 length: 15 residues. V lost 4 bases and J 0 bases, leaving 12 bases between the germline ends. The CDR3 protein is CASSYSGWMNTEAFF. In DNA form, the CDR3 reads TGTGCCAGCAGTTACTCAGGGTGGATGAACACTGAAGCTTTCTTT.

The chain has TRBV2 and TRBJ1-5; D is unresolved. Germline CDR1 reads SNHLY; CDR2 reads FYNNEI. The germline V and J ends were trimmed by 2 bases and 2 bases, with 13 bases remaining between them. The CDR3 is 16 amino acids. CDR3 sequence: CASSERRGRGNQPQHF. The CDR3 bases are TGTGCCAGCAGTGAACGAAGAGGGCGCGGCAATCAGCCCCAGCATTTT.

Of note for this clonotype: The missing conserved phenylalanine or tryptophan at the end of this CDR3 makes a read error likely. J is TRBJ1-1 and V is TRBV5-4; 7 bases line up with TRBD1. Germline V gene lookup returns CDR1 SGHNT and CDR2 YYREEE (reference sequence). The CDR3 covers 15 residues. The V gene end was trimmed by 5 bases and the J gene end by 6 bases; junction bases not matched to a gene: 13. The CDR3 region is CASSYGTEPSSEAFS. The CDR3 DNA reads TGTGCCAGCAGTTACGGGACAGAGCCATCGTCTGAAGCTTTCTCT.

This clonotype was picked up a small number of times. The rearrangement joins TRBV28 to TRBJ1-2; D is ambiguous. V was clipped by 5 bases and J by 4 bases, with 17 bases between them. This CDR3 has 15 residues. CDR1 and CDR2 from the germline V gene are MDHEN and SYDVKM. CDR3 in DNA: TGTGCCAGCAGTGACCTCCCATCCCCGTTCTATGGCTACACCTTC. Amino acids: CASSDLPSPFYGYTF.

The table lists this clonotype with many counts. The chain couples TRBV5-1 to TRBJ1-6; D is unresolved. CDR3 length: 12 amino acids. The V and J ends lost 6 bases and 10 bases respectively, with 11 bases between them. CDR1 and CDR2 from the germline V gene are SGHRS and YFSETQ. The CDR3 region has the DNA TGCGCCAGCATCCTAGGCGAGTCACCCCTCCACTTT. It is translated as CASILGESPLHF.

This clonotype was seen ten or more times. The chain combines TRBV6-5 with TRBJ1-2; weak D call: TRBD1 (5 bases). The germline V gene has CDR1 MNHEY and CDR2 SVGAGI. The V and J ends lost 6 bases and 8 bases respectively, with 16 bases between them. The CDR3 is 13 residues long. As DNA, the CDR3 is TGTGCCAGCAGCCCTTCCTCTTCAGGGGGCTACACCTTC. It codes for CASSPSSSGGYTF.

This clonotype was counted ten times or more. This rearrangement joins TRBV15 to TRBJ1-5; no clear D. CDR1 and CDR2 (germline): LNHNV, YYDKDF (reference sequence). This CDR3 has 17 residues. V shed 3 bases and J shed 1 base, with 16 bases lying between them. This CDR3 is CATSRAAGTRSNQPQHF. The CDR3 DNA follows: TGTGCCACCAGCAGGGCGGCAGGCACCCGAAGCAATCAGCCCCAGCATTTT.

This clonotype was seen repeatedly, ten times or more. V usage is TRBV4-1 and J usage is TRBJ1-2; D unclear. The ends were cut back, 0 bases at V and 4 bases at J, with 12 bases in the middle. The CDR3 is 15 residues long. The germline gives CDR1 MGHRA, CDR2 YSYEKL. The CDR3 DNA follows: TGCGCCAGCAGCCAAGATGTAGTCCGAATCTATGGCTACACCTTC. This gives the protein CASSQDVVRIYGYTF.

This clonotype was recorded at least ten times. J is TRBJ2-5 and V is TRBV20-1; TRBD1 agrees at 7 bases. The J segment lost 5 bases and the V segment lost 4 bases, leaving 4 bases of the junction unmatched. CDR1 is DFQATT and CDR2 is SNEGSKA in the germline V gene (reference sequence). CDR3 size: 12 residues. As DNA, the CDR3 is TGCAGTGCTAAGACAGGGAAGGAGACCCAGTACTTC. Translated, it gives CSAKTGKETQYF.

This clonotype was found many times. The chain links TRBV10-3 to TRBJ2-6; TRBD1 matches 7 bases. Germline CDR1 and CDR2: ENHRY and SYGVKD. The CDR3 has 18 residues. Germline trimming cut 0 bases from V and 0 bases from J; bases unmatched to any gene: 5. The DNA of the CDR3 is TGTGCCATCAGTGAGTCGTTGGGACAGAACTCTGGGGCCAACGTCCTGACTTTC. Protein product: CAISESLGQNSGANVLTF.

This clonotype was seen a few times. The rearrangement uses TRBV29-1 and TRBJ2-7; no clear D gene. Trimming stripped 6 bases from V and 8 bases from J, with 11 bases between. Per the germline V gene, CDR1 is SQVTM and CDR2 is ANQGSEA. The CDR3 is made up of 10 amino acids. In DNA, the CDR3 is TGCAGCGTGCATGTGGGTCAGCAGTACTTC. Amino acid sequence: CSVHVGQQYF.

The sample holds many counts of this clonotype. V is TRBV7-2 and J is TRBJ2-5; perhaps TRBD1 as D (5 bases). CDR1 and CDR2 (germline): SGHTA, FQGNSA. V lost 5 bases, J lost 5 bases, and 15 bases lay in between. The CDR3 sequence is 14 residues long. The CDR3 DNA sequence: TGTGCCAGCAGCGTGAACATGGGGCGGGAGACCCAGTACTTC. It encodes CASSVNMGRETQYF.

Comment on this clonotype: A much bigger clone sits one base away, suggesting this may be a read error. The chain combines TRBV9 with TRBJ2-7, with D perhaps given as TRBD1 or TRBD2 (5 bases each). CDR3 size: 14 residues. Germline V gives CDR1 SGDLS, CDR2 YYNGEE. CDR3 nucleotide sequence: TGTGCCAGCAGCTCAGGGACGGTCCCCTACGAGCAGTGCTTC. This codes for CASSSGTVPYEQCF. The full variable domain, completed using reference TRBV9 and TRBJ2-7, is DSGVTQTPKHLITATGQRVTLRCSPRSGDLSVYWYQQSLDQGLQFLIQYYNGEERAKGNILERFSAQQFPDLHSELNLSSLELGDSALYFCASSSGTVPYEQCFGPGTRLTVT.

The genes are TRBV29-1 and TRBJ2-1; 8 bases fit TRBD1. Per germline, CDR1 SQVTM and CDR2 ANQGSEA. The V segment lost 8 bases and the J segment 6 bases; nucleotides outside the gene matches: 6. The CDR3 length is 12 residues. CDR3 amino acids: CSSATGGNEQFF. The CDR3 DNA sequence: TGCAGCTCCGCCACAGGGGGCAATGAGCAGTTCTTC.

This clonotype was observed a handful of times. The chain employs TRBV5-1 and TRBJ2-5; D tentatively reads TRBD1 or TRBD2 (5 bases each). Trimming pared 0 bases from V and 4 bases from J, leaving 16 bases between. CDR1 and CDR2 from the germline V gene are SGHRS and YFSETQ. This CDR3 has 16 amino acids. CDR3 loop: CASSLGGIDSGETQYF. CDR3 coding DNA: TGCGCCAGCAGCTTGGGGGGAATAGACAGCGGAGAGACCCAGTACTTC.

A few counts support this clonotype. This may come from a read error, since a much larger clone is one base off. This rearrangement joins TRBV2 to TRBJ1-1; D not certain. Germline V gene data show CDR1 as SNHLY and CDR2 as FYNNEI. Trimming cost V 2 bases and J 7 bases, with 8 bases left between them. The CDR3 is 12 residues long. The CDR3: CASSEQENEAFF. The CDR3 region has the DNA TGTGCCAGCAGTGAACAGGAGAATGAAGCTTTCTTT.

Worth noting for this clonotype: The junction departs from the called germline gene at one end, perhaps through a read error. This chain links TRBV14 with TRBJ1-1; tentatively, D is TRBD1 (5 bases). Germline assignment: CDR1 SGHDN and CDR2 FVKESK. The CDR3 sequence is 12 residues long. The CDR3 sequence: CASSEDRAQAFF. The DNA of the CDR3 is TGTGCCAGCAGCGAAGACAGAGCGCAAGCTTTCTTT.

Comments on this clonotype: One base away lies a much larger clone, so this may be a sequencing read error. The chain is built from TRBV5-1 and TRBJ1-5; D might be TRBD1 (5 bases). CDR1 SGHRS and CDR2 YFSETQ come from the germline V gene. Trimming took off 4 bases at V and 0 bases at J, with 11 bases between the two ends. CDR3 size: 15 residues. CDR3: CASSPGAVSNQPQHF. DNA for the CDR3: TGCGCCAGCAGCCCCGGGGCAGTTAGCAATCAGCCCCAGCATTTT.

This clonotype came up many times. The rearrangement uses TRBV7-2 and TRBJ1-5; 9 bases fit TRBD1. The V gene's germline CDR1 is SGHTA and CDR2 FQGNSA. The CDR3 covers 16 residues. Unmatched junction bases numbered 5, after V lost 1 base and J lost 4 bases. This CDR3 is CASSLGGQGANQPQHF. CDR3 in DNA: TGTGCCAGCAGCTTAGGGGGACAGGGCGCTAATCAGCCCCAGCATTTT. The full variable domain, rest sourced from reference TRBV7-2 and TRBJ1-5, is GAGVSQSPSNKVTEKGKDVELRCDPISGHTALYWYRQSLGQGLEFLIYFQGNSAPDKSGLPSDRFSAERTGGSVSTLTIQRTQQEDSAVYLCASSLGGQGANQPQHFGDGTRLSIL.

This clonotype was seen at least ten times. The chain carries TRBV10-2 and TRBJ2-7, with 8 bases matching TRBD2. This CDR3 spans 15 amino acids. Germline trimming cut 5 bases from V and 2 bases from J; bases unmatched to any gene: 8. Germline CDR1 is WSHSY and CDR2 is SAAADI. As DNA, the CDR3 is TGCGCCAGCAGTAGACTGGGACTAGGTGCCTACGAGCAGTACTTC. It yields the protein CASSRLGLGAYEQYF.

This clonotype was detected only a few times. V gene TRBV7-9 combines with J gene TRBJ1-1, with D perhaps TRBD1 (6 bases). The V end lost 1 base, the J end lost 7 bases, and 19 bases lay between the germline ends. There are 16 residues in the CDR3. The germline CDR1 and CDR2 sequences are SEHNR and FQNEAQ (reference sequence). CDR3 amino acids: CASSLVEWDNVGEAFF. CDR3 nucleotides: TGTGCCAGCAGCTTAGTGGAGTGGGACAACGTTGGTGAAGCTTTCTTT.

Comments on this clonotype: One base away lies a much larger clone, so this may be a sequencing read error. V usage is TRBV10-3 and J usage is TRBJ1-5; possible D gene TRBD1, 6 bases. The CDR3 spans 15 residues. Germline CDR1 and CDR2: ENHRY and SYGVKD. The CDR3 DNA sequence: TGTGCCAGCAGTTTAGTGCCGGGGGGCAGTCAGCCCCAGCATTTT. It translates to CASSLVPGGSQPQHF.

This clonotype has only a few counts. The V and J genes are TRBV7-9 and TRBJ2-7; TRBD2 matches at 11 bases. The CDR3 has 18 amino acids. With 8 bases clipped from V and 0 bases from J, the junction kept 15 bases outside the gene matches. CDR1 is SEHNR, CDR2 FQNEAQ, per germline (reference sequence). The CDR3 bases are TGTGCCAGCCAGCTTCGGTCTACTAGCGGGGGTAGCTCCTACGAGCAGTACTTC. Protein sequence: CASQLRSTSGGSSYEQYF.

The chain is built from TRBV7-9 and TRBJ2-7; D call uncertain. Germline-derived CDR1 and CDR2 are SEHNR and FQNEAQ (reference sequence). The CDR3 has 16 amino acids. V was shortened by 5 bases and J by 1 base, with 18 bases between the two germline ends. The CDR3 DNA reads TGTGCCAGCAGCAACCTACCGGAAGTAAGGTCCTACGAGCAGTACTTC. It translates to CASSNLPEVRSYEQYF.

This chain uses TRBV6-6 with TRBJ2-2, with D uncertain. CDR1 is MNHNY and CDR2 is SVGAGI in the germline V gene (reference sequence). The V end lost 3 bases, the J end lost 7 bases, and 6 bases lay between the germline ends. CDR3 length: 12 residues. CDR3 region: CASSYVFGELFF. In DNA, the CDR3 is TGTGCCAGCAGTTATGTGTTCGGGGAGCTGTTTTTT.

There are many counts of this clonotype. The J gene is TRBJ2-7, the V gene TRBV11-2; possibly TRBD2 for D (6 bases). With 2 bases removed from V and 7 bases from J, the gap between germline ends came to 15 bases. Germline V gene lookup returns CDR1 SGHAT and CDR2 FQNNGV. CDR3 length: 14 amino acids. The CDR3 DNA is TGTGCCAGCAGCTTATTAGCGGAAGTACGGGAGCAGTACTTC. Its translation: CASSLLAEVREQYF.

This clonotype has only one observation. Given a much more abundant clone one base away, this may be a read error. The chain couples TRBV10-3 to TRBJ1-2, with unresolved D. CDR1 ENHRY and CDR2 SYGVKD come from the germline V gene. The CDR3 consists of 14 residues. Here the CDR3 reads CASSEETANYGYTF. The CDR3 DNA reads as TGTGCCAGCAGTGAAGAGACGGCTAACTATGGCTACACCTTC.

This clonotype was observed many times. Here the CDR3 reads CASSTDPGLKEQYF. CDR3 DNA: TGTGCCAGTAGTACCGACCCGGGACTTAAAGAGCAGTACTTC. The chain has TRBV19 and TRBJ2-7; tentatively, D is TRBD2 (6 bases). Germline V gives CDR1 LNHDA, CDR2 SQIVND (reference sequence). With 4 bases removed from V and 7 bases from J, the gap between germline ends came to 17 bases. The CDR3 runs 14 residues.

Of note for this clonotype: Because it lacks the conserved phenylalanine or tryptophan at the end, this CDR3 is likely a read error. The chain uses TRBV2 and TRBJ2-7; D is unclear. The CDR3 has 14 residues. V lost 1 base, J lost 2 bases, and 9 bases lay in between. Germline V lookup: CDR1 SNHLY, CDR2 FYNNEI. The chain's CDR3 is CASSEVAATYEQYL. The CDR3 coding sequence is TGTGCCAGCAGTGAAGTCGCCGCTACCTACGAGCAGTACCTC.

This clonotype was seen only a few times. The CDR3 reads CSGPLGGNNYGYTF. DNA for the CDR3: TGCAGTGGCCCCCTTGGAGGAAATAACTATGGCTACACCTTC. The chain recombines TRBV20-1 with TRBJ1-2; the D is unclear. The V gene lost 7 bases and the J gene lost 1 base, with 16 bases spanning the gap. Germline V gives CDR1 DFQATT, CDR2 SNEGSKA (reference sequence). The length of the CDR3 is 14 residues.